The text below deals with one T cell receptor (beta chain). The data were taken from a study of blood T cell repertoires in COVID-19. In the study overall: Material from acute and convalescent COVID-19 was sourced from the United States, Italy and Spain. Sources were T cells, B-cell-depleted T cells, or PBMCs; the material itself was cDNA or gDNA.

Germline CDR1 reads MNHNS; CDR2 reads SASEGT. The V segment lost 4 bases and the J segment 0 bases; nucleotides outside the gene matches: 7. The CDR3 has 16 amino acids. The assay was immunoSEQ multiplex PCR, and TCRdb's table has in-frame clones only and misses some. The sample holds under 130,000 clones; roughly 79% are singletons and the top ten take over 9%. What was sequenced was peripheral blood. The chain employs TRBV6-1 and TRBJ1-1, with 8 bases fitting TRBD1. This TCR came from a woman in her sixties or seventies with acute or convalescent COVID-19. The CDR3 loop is CASSVGQGGMNTEAFF. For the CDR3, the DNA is TGTGCCAGCAGTGTAGGACAGGGTGGGATGAACACTGAAGCTTTCTTT.